This TCR beta chain was observed in a study of Ad26.COV2.S vaccination and SARS-CoV-2 variants. As for the study in general: Once or twice, 56 days apart, Ad26.COV2.S was delivered intramuscularly.

This clone has just one count. Its antigen is not known. Clones were sequenced by immunoSEQ multiplex PCR, and TCRdb holds only the in-frame ones, with some missing. The sample lists roughly 500,000 clones; about 91% were seen once. The V gene's germline CDR1 is MDHEN and CDR2 SYDVKM. The V gene lost 5 bases and the J gene lost 3 bases, with 7 bases spanning the gap. The CDR3 contains 12 residues. Described treatment: 15 to 20 received Ad26.COV2.S at low or high dose, single or two shots; five or six received placebo; per-sample allocation not given. Each sample was drawn 63 days after the first injection (of vaccine or placebo). Notes on the study in general: Substantial post-vaccination breadth of spike-specific CD8+ and CD4+ T cell responses was reported. Placebo recipients had lower spike-specific TCR breadth than vaccine recipients.

The chain employs TRBV28 and TRBJ1-2; unclear D gene. This specimen was peripheral blood, taken in a trial of Ad26.COV2.S vaccine versus placebo. The TCR sequence derives from a person between 18 and 65 years old who received the Ad26.COV2.S COVID-19 vaccine or a placebo. CDR3 sequence: CASSGLDYGYTF. CDR3 nucleotides: TGTGCCAGCAGTGGGCTGGACTATGGCTACACCTTC.